The entry below describes one TCR beta chain. CDR1 and CDR2 (germline): LGHNA, YNFKEQ. CDR3 size: 13 residues. J lost 6 bases, V lost 3 bases, and 4 bases had no gene match. These data are taken from a study of T cell changes during pregnancy in multiple sclerosis. Measured with immunoSEQ multiplex PCR; TCRdb has only the in-frame clones, and not every one. The data show approximately 28,000 clones, roughly nine tenths seen once. The sample here was CD8+ T cells from peripheral blood mononuclear cells, taken before pregnancy. The gene calls are TRBV4-2 and TRBJ1-2; 7 nucleotides agree with TRBD1. The TCR originated in a female donor with multiple sclerosis, enrolled in a pregnancy study. The CDR3 loop is CASSHGGGDGYTF. DNA for the CDR3: TGTGCCAGCAGCCATGGAGGGGGCGATGGCTACACCTTC.